These 24 T cell receptor beta chains share one sample of origin, sequenced in a study of blood T cell repertoires in COVID-19. TCRdb's copy holds only in-frame clones and misses some; the assay was immunoSEQ multiplex PCR. Here the sample spans over 200,000 clones, over 65% being singletons. The source material was peripheral blood. The source of these receptors is a woman in her seventies with active or convalescent COVID-19.

This rearrangement joins TRBV7-9 to TRBJ1-3; D possibly corresponds to TRBD1 (6 bases). V lost 5 bases and J 1 base, leaving 12 bases between the germline ends. The CDR3 length is 15 residues. Germline CDR1 and CDR2: SEHNR and FQNEAQ (reference sequence). CDR3 amino acids: CASSLQGLSGNTIYF. The CDR3 DNA sequence: TGTGCCAGCAGCCTACAGGGATTGTCTGGAAACACCATATATTTT.

The rearrangement links TRBV2 to TRBJ1-1; D remains unclear. The germline V gene encodes CDR1 SNHLY and CDR2 FYNNEI. CDR3 length: 13 amino acids. The V end lost 4 bases, the J end lost 5 bases, and 11 bases lay between the germline ends. In DNA form, the CDR3 reads TGTGCCAGCAGTGCTGACGGGGTTACTGAAGCTTTCTTT. It encodes CASSADGVTEAFF.

The chain uses TRBV29-1 and TRBJ1-5, with a possible D match to TRBD1 (6 bases). V shed 6 bases and J shed 0 bases, with 9 bases lying between them. Per the germline V gene, CDR1 is SQVTM and CDR2 is ANQGSEA. The CDR3 has 13 residues. DNA for the CDR3: TGCAGCGTGAGGACAGATAGCAATCAGCCCCAGCATTTT. It specifies CSVRTDSNQPQHF.

The gene calls are TRBV7-6 and TRBJ2-3; 9 bases are shared with TRBD1. This CDR3 spans 15 amino acids. V shed 5 bases and J 2 bases; nucleotides not matched to a gene: 5. CDR1 SGHVS and CDR2 FNYEAQ come from the germline V gene. CDR3: CASSLTGGHTDTQYF. CDR3 DNA sequence: TGTGCCAGCAGCCTGACAGGGGGACACACAGATACGCAGTATTTT.

The CDR3 coding sequence is TGTGCCAGCAGCCACGCTGGGACAGACTACGAGCAGTACTTC. Amino acids: CASSHAGTDYEQYF. The chain combines TRBV9 with TRBJ2-7; TRBD1 matches at 7 bases. Germline values: CDR1 SGDLS, CDR2 YYNGEE. V shed 4 bases and J 3 bases; nucleotides not matched to a gene: 7. CDR3 size: 14 residues.

The chain couples TRBV9 to TRBJ2-2, with TRBD1 as a possible D gene (6 bases). Germline V lookup: CDR1 SGDLS, CDR2 YYNGEE. V lost 4 bases to trimming and J lost 2 bases, with 9 bases between them. The CDR3 sequence is 14 residues long. The CDR3 DNA reads TGTGCCAGCAGCCCGGGACATAACACCGGGGAGCTGTTTTTT. The encoded protein is CASSPGHNTGELFF.

The rearrangement uses TRBV2 and TRBJ1-6, with unresolved D. The CDR3 contains 16 residues. CDR1 SNHLY and CDR2 FYNNEI come from the germline V gene. Trimming took 6 bases from V and 0 from J, leaving 12 bases between them. The CDR3 sequence is CASRQWVPSYNSPLHF. The DNA of the CDR3 is TGTGCCAGCAGACAGTGGGTCCCCTCCTATAATTCACCCCTCCACTTT.

With respect to this clone: The same CDR3 arises from other DNA sequences in this sample as well. The chain uses TRBV7-2 and TRBJ1-6; 9 bases fit TRBD1. With 3 bases clipped from V and 8 bases from J, the junction kept 2 bases outside the gene matches. This CDR3 comprises 14 residues. Germline CDR1 reads SGHTA; CDR2 reads FQGNSA. CDR3 amino acids: CASSLGQGYSPLHF. The CDR3 nucleotides are TGTGCCAGCAGCTTGGGACAGGGATATTCACCCCTCCACTTT.

This clone occurred a few times. The chain uses TRBV5-6 and TRBJ1-3, with D possibly being TRBD1 (6 bases). The germline V gene has CDR1 SGHDT and CDR2 YYEEEE. V was clipped by 1 base and J by 0 bases, with 17 bases between them. CDR3 length equals 18 residues. Here the CDR3 DNA reads TGTGCCAGCAGCTTGTGGGGGGGCTCCGCTGGCTCTGGAAACACCATATATTTT. Protein product: CASSLWGGSAGSGNTIYF.

The chain has TRBV5-1 and TRBJ2-3, with 8 nucleotides matching TRBD1. The junction had 8 bases not matched to a gene; V was cut back by 4 bases and J by 7 bases. Germline CDR1 reads SGHRS; CDR2 reads YFSETQ. This CDR3 is 14 amino acids long. CDR3 sequence reads: CASSLDRGGNTQYF. The CDR3 coding sequence is TGCGCCAGCAGCCTCGACAGGGGAGGTAATACGCAGTATTTT.

This rearrangement joins TRBV7-3 to TRBJ2-5; 10 positions agree with TRBD1. The germline gives CDR1 SGHTA, CDR2 FQGTGA. This CDR3 has 14 amino acids. Trimming removed 5 bases from V and 4 bases from J; junction bases left unmatched: 4. The CDR3 loop reads CASSPRDRGETQYF. DNA for the CDR3: TGTGCCAGCAGCCCAAGGGACAGGGGAGAGACCCAGTACTTC.

This clone was observed a few times. This chain joins TRBV6-5 and TRBJ2-2, with a possible D match to TRBD1 (5 bases). The CDR3 totals 15 residues. Trimming took 7 bases from V and 2 from J, leaving 14 bases between them. The germline V gene has CDR1 MNHEY and CDR2 SVGAGI. In DNA form, the CDR3 reads TGTGCCAGCATACGGACACACCGAAACACCGGGGAGCTGTTTTTT. Translation: CASIRTHRNTGELFF.

The chain recombines TRBV4-2 with TRBJ2-1; D possibly corresponds to TRBD2 (5 bases). The CDR3 runs to 17 residues. Germline CDR1 and CDR2: LGHNA and YNFKEQ. V lost 0 bases and J 6 bases, leaving 18 bases between the germline ends. The CDR3, as DNA: TGTGCCAGCAGCCAAGAACCAGCGGTGAACTACTTCAATGAGCAGTTCTTC. Amino acid sequence: CASSQEPAVNYFNEQFF.

The rearrangement joins TRBV30 to TRBJ2-5, with D maybe TRBD2 (5 bases). CDR3 length: 13 amino acids. Trimming shortened V by 0 bases and J by 1 base, and 6 bases separated the two germline ends. Germline assignment: CDR1 GTSNPN and CDR2 SVGIG (reference sequence). The chain's CDR3 is CAWSVLVQETQYF. CDR3 coding DNA: TGTGCCTGGAGTGTACTAGTCCAAGAGACCCAGTACTTC. Drawing the rest from reference TRBV30 and TRBJ2-5, the complete variable domain is SQTIHQWPATLVQPVGSPLSLECTVEGTSNPNLYWYRQAAGRGLQLLFYSVGIGQISSEVPQNLSASRPQDRQFILSSKKLLLSDSGFYLCAWSVLVQETQYFGPGTRLLVL.

This sequence joins TRBV5-1 and TRBJ2-1; TRBD2 aligns across 9 bases. From germline, CDR1 is SGHRS and CDR2 YFSETQ. CDR3 size: 14 residues. Trimming at V came to 5 bases and at J to 8 bases, leaving 8 bases not matched to a gene. CDR3 protein: CASSSGSSFDEQFF. The CDR3 nucleotides read TGCGCCAGCAGTAGCGGGAGTAGTTTCGATGAGCAGTTCTTC.

The chain couples TRBV5-4 to TRBJ1-1, with TRBD1 identical over 7 bases. The CDR3 loop spans 14 amino acids. Germline assignment: CDR1 SGHNT and CDR2 YYREEE (reference sequence). After removal of 4 bases from V and 2 bases from J, the junction contained 5 bases not matched to a gene. For the CDR3, the DNA is TGTGCCAGCAGCATAGGACAGGTTAACACTGAAGCTTTCTTT. It yields the protein CASSIGQVNTEAFF.

The V call is TRBV6-5, the J call TRBJ2-1; possible D gene TRBD1, 5 bases. The germline V gene has CDR1 MNHEY and CDR2 SVGAGI. The CDR3 length is 13 residues. V was shortened by 5 bases and J by 2 bases, with 7 bases between the two germline ends. CDR3 residues: CASSKGTYNEQFF. As DNA, the CDR3 is TGTGCCAGCAGTAAGGGGACCTACAATGAGCAGTTCTTC.

This clone was seen only once. V usage is TRBV21-1 and J usage is TRBJ1-1. TRBV21-1 is annotated as a pseudogene. The CDR3 sequence is 16 residues long. DNA for the CDR3: TGTGCCAGCAAGCCGCATCCCGGGGATAGGAGAGGGCCAGCTTTATTT. Its translation is CASKPHPGDRRGPALF.

The chain joins TRBV28 to TRBJ1-5, with 7 nucleotides matching TRBD1. V dropped 6 bases and J dropped 4; count of bases not matched to a gene: 3. The CDR3 runs 13 residues. Germline CDR1 MDHEN, CDR2 SYDVKM. The chain's CDR3 is CASSWGQNQPQHF. CDR3 DNA: TGTGCCAGCAGCTGGGGACAGAATCAGCCCCAGCATTTT.

This rearrangement joins TRBV10-3 to TRBJ1-2; maybe TRBD1 (5 bases). CDR1 and CDR2 from the germline V gene are ENHRY and SYGVKD. The CDR3 sequence is 14 residues long. Trimming pared 4 bases from V and 3 bases from J, leaving 12 bases between. The CDR3 here is CAISAPGRDYGYTF. The CDR3 DNA sequence: TGTGCCATCAGTGCCCCCGGCAGGGACTATGGCTACACCTTC.

J is TRBJ1-1 and V is TRBV20-1; TRBD1 matches 7 bases. The CDR3 has 11 amino acids. CDR1 is DFQATT and CDR2 is SNEGSKA in the germline V gene (reference sequence). The CDR3 here is CRTGMNTEAFF. In nucleotides, the CDR3 is TGCAGGACAGGGATGAACACTGAAGCTTTCTTT.

This clone was counted only a few times. The V and J genes are TRBV15 and TRBJ2-2; unclear D gene. In germline, CDR1 is LNHNV, CDR2 YYDKDF (reference sequence). There are 13 residues in the CDR3. The V end lost 6 bases, the J end lost 3 bases, and 8 bases lay between the germline ends. CDR3 loop: CATRFGDTGELFF. The DNA of the CDR3 is TGTGCCACCAGGTTTGGAGACACCGGGGAGCTGTTTTTT. The variable domain in full, completed from reference TRBV15 and TRBJ2-2, reads DAMVIQNPRYQVTQFGKPVTLSCSQTLNHNVMYWYQQKSSQAPKLLFHYYDKDFNNEADTPDNFQSRRPNTSFCFLDIRSPGLGDTAMYLCATRFGDTGELFFGEGSRLTVL.

The chain has TRBV14 and TRBJ2-2; TRBD2 might be the D (5 bases). Deletions cut 6 bases from V and 6 bases from J, with 11 bases between. The CDR3 extends over 13 amino acids. Germline assignment: CDR1 SGHDN and CDR2 FVKESK. The CDR3 bases are TGTGCCAGCAGTCCAGTAGCGCCCGGGGAGCTGTTTTTT. Encoded protein: CASSPVAPGELFF. The variable domain in full, with the rest retrieved from reference TRBV14 and TRBJ2-2, is EAGVTQFPSHSVIEKGQTVTLRCDPISGHDNLYWYRRVMGKEIKFLLHFVKESKQDESGMPNNRFLAERTGGTYSTLKVQPAELEDSGVYFCASSPVAPGELFFGEGSRLTVL.

The chain carries TRBV10-2 and TRBJ2-7, with 13 nucleotides matching TRBD2. Germline V gene sequence: CDR1 WSHSY, CDR2 SAAADI. With V trimmed by 6 bases and J by 2 bases, 7 bases remained unmatched. This CDR3 has 16 amino acids. The CDR3 here is CASSHGLAGEAYEQYF. CDR3 bases: TGCGCCAGCAGCCACGGACTAGCGGGAGAGGCCTACGAGCAGTACTTC.